This T cell receptor (beta chain) was captured by sequencing in a study of blood T cell repertoires in COVID-19. Whole-study context: The United States, Italy and Spain were the sources of the acute and convalescent COVID-19 samples. T cells, B-cell-depleted T cells, or PBMCs supplied cDNA or gDNA.

The CDR3 covers 15 residues. The ends were cut back, 6 bases at V and 5 bases at J, with 17 bases in the middle. CDR1 SEHNR and CDR2 FQNEAQ come from the germline V gene (reference sequence). In the authors' workflow: Using reference gene primer amplification, nucleated cell counts were estimated. This table comes from immunoSEQ multiplex PCR, and its TCRdb copy is limited to in-frame clones, with some not included. V, J and clone size derive from that table, while D and trimming were established from the DNA sequence. The repertoire includes around 280,000 clones, about 88% of them detected once, and 1% to 1.5% sits in the top ten.

This sequence was found in a man between 65 and 85 years old with acute or convalescent COVID-19. Sequencing was done on a sample of peripheral blood. The V and J genes are TRBV7-9 and TRBJ2-1; possible D gene TRBD1, 7 bases. This CDR3 is CASSRTGASDNEQFF. For the CDR3, the DNA is TGTGCCAGCAGTCGAACAGGGGCTAGCGACAATGAGCAGTTCTTC.